This T cell receptor beta chain stems from a study of radiation and T cells in renal cell carcinoma. Study-level information: Nephrectomy followed 15 Gy stereotactic body radiation by 4 weeks. Study-level results: Without pretreatment biopsies, baseline tumor clonotype presence was undetermined. From baseline, blood top tumor clonotypes peaked at 2 weeks post-radiation.

Points on this clone: Antigen unknown.

CDR1 is MGHRA and CDR2 is YSYEKL in the germline V gene. The CDR3 covers 19 residues. Trimming removed 0 bases from V and 3 bases from J; junction bases left unmatched: 10. The data were produced by immunoSEQ multiplex PCR, yet TCRdb's version contains in-frame clones alone and is incomplete. Of 70,000 to 100,000 clones listed, 70% to 85% are singletons. The time point: baseline pretreatment blood. Sample treatment: 15 Gy SBRT to primary tumor, nephrectomy 4 weeks later. The rearrangement joins TRBV4-1 to TRBJ2-2; 10 bases line up with TRBD2. The TCR originated in a man aged 55 to 70 with renal cell carcinoma. Material: blood, obtained from a patient whose treatment included radiotherapy and nephrectomy. The CDR3 region has the DNA TGCGCCAGCAGCCAAGATCGGGGACTAGCGAGATTACACACCGGGGAGCTGTTTTTT. Its protein is CASSQDRGLARLHTGELFF.